The 9 T cell receptor beta chains below all came from one sample that was sequenced in a study of T cells in Graves' hyperthyroidism and ophthalmopathy. It was RNA transcripts that yielded the amplified TCR beta CDR3 regions. The HTBI primer set was used in a first-round RT-PCR of the TCR CDR3. TCRdb independently ran MiXCR on the multiplex PCR reads; one entry per CDR3 protein. Here the sample spans hundreds of thousands of distinct CDR3 sequences, approximately 13% being singletons. Sequenced input: blood. The source is a woman under 40 with Graves' hyperthyroidism.

There are many counts of this clonotype. The chain carries TRBV12-3 or TRBV12-4 and TRBJ2-1, with a possible D match to TRBD2 (6 bases). CDR3 length: 15 residues. The V gene lost 6 bases and the J gene lost 5 bases, with 17 bases spanning the gap. The CDR3 is CASSGRPSANNEQFF. The CDR3 DNA reads as TGTGCCAGCAGCGGCCGTCCTAGCGCGAACAATGAGCAGTTCTTC.

In its sample, this clonotype was seen once. The germline gene is not matched at one end of the junction; a read error may be the cause. This chain uses TRBV28 with TRBJ1-2; weak D call: TRBD1 (6 bases). This CDR3 is 15 amino acids long. Germline V lookup: CDR1 MDHEN, CDR2 SYDVKM. CDR3 nucleotide sequence: TGTGCCAGCACCACGACAGGAGCCACCCCCTATGGCTACATCTTC. Encoded protein: CASTTTGATPYGYIF.

This clonotype has more than one count but fewer than ten. The chain is built from TRBV24-1 and TRBJ2-2; D remains unclear. Trimming shortened V by 3 bases and J by 3 bases, and 13 bases separated the two germline ends. Germline loops: CDR1 KGHDR, CDR2 SFDVKD. The CDR3 totals 16 residues. CDR3 amino acids: CATSDVGPGHTGELFF. CDR3 coding DNA: TGTGCCACCAGTGATGTCGGGCCTGGGCACACCGGGGAGCTGTTTTTT.

The genes are TRBV6-1 and TRBJ2-7, with D perhaps matching TRBD2 (7 bases). The ends were cut back, 8 bases at V and 2 bases at J, with 13 bases in the middle. This CDR3 comprises 13 residues. Germline assignment: CDR1 MNHNS and CDR2 SASEGT. This CDR3 reads CASRREGAYEQYF. The CDR3 bases are TGTGCCAGCCGTAGGGAGGGGGCCTACGAGCAGTACTTC.

This clonotype was observed a few times. V usage is TRBV28 and J usage is TRBJ1-1, with D uncertain. The CDR3 consists of 13 residues. Germline-derived CDR1 and CDR2 are MDHEN and SYDVKM. Trimming pared 4 bases from V and 3 bases from J, leaving 9 bases between. CDR3 sequence (DNA): TGTGCCAGCAGTTCCTCCCGATACACTGAAGCTTTCTTT. This sequence encodes CASSSSRYTEAFF.

This clonotype was counted between two and nine times. This chain connects TRBV7-9 to TRBJ2-1; 10 nucleotides match TRBD2. CDR1 SEHNR and CDR2 FQNEAQ come from the germline V gene (reference sequence). This CDR3 is 19 amino acids long. J gave up 2 bases and V 5 bases, and 15 bases lay outside the gene matches. The CDR3 loop is CASSPGRLAGVRTYNEQFF. The CDR3 region has the DNA TGTGCCAGCAGCCCTGGGCGGCTAGCGGGAGTCAGGACCTACAATGAGCAGTTCTTC.

This clonotype was counted at least ten times. The rearrangement uses TRBV20-1 and TRBJ2-3; TRBD2 agrees at 7 bases. Germline V lookup: CDR1 DFQATT, CDR2 SNEGSKA (reference sequence). The CDR3 length is 16 residues. Germline trimming cut 5 bases from V and 2 bases from J; bases unmatched to any gene: 13. The CDR3 sequence is CSAGVFGRGNTDTQYF. In nucleotides, the CDR3 is TGCAGTGCTGGGGTATTTGGGAGGGGAAACACAGATACGCAGTATTTT.

Many counts were recorded for this clonotype. This chain uses TRBV28 with TRBJ2-7; perhaps TRBD2 as D (6 bases). V was pared by 6 bases and J by 12 bases, with 21 bases between. The germline CDR1 and CDR2 sequences are MDHEN and SYDVKM. The CDR3 is 13 residues long. CDR3 loop: CASRPRGDWLGYF. As DNA, the CDR3 is TGTGCCAGCAGGCCACGTGGGGACTGGTTAGGGTACTTC.

This clonotype turned up a few times. This chain connects TRBV19 to TRBJ1-2, with D hard to call. The CDR3 spans 14 residues. The germline V and J ends were trimmed by 5 bases and 5 bases, with 15 bases remaining between them. The germline V gene encodes CDR1 LNHDA and CDR2 SQIVND (reference sequence). CDR3 sequence: CASSSYPGIYGYTF. CDR3 nucleotides: TGTGCCAGTAGTTCCTACCCCGGGATTTATGGCTACACCTTC.